This T cell receptor beta chain is from a study of T cell responses to AZD1222 COVID-19 vaccine. Overall study: Timing groups of about 4 and about 12 weeks for second doses were pooled. Study outcomes and limitations: The donor group comprised mostly white British people and more females; the analysis possibly underestimated clonal diversity.

The table came from immunoSEQ multiplex PCR; TCRdb's copy has only in-frame clones and leaves some out. The sample lists around 140,000 clones, 89% seen once, with 6.3% in the top ten. As concerns this clone: The antigen is not known.

This receptor was obtained from an adult in good health. Material: peripheral blood, obtained on day 0 of AZD1222 vaccination.

The CDR3 sequence is CASSFSRHSGYTF. CDR3 nucleotides: TGTGCCAGCAGTTTCAGCAGACACTCTGGCTACACCTTC. The chain carries TRBV12-3 or TRBV12-4 and TRBJ1-2, with unresolved D. Trimming removed 3 bases at V and 7 bases at J, with 12 bases between. CDR3 length: 13 amino acids.